This T cell receptor (beta chain) appears in the sequencing data of a study of blood T cells in healthy people across ages. Study-wide results and limits: Diversity was estimated from one million T cells, and these estimates were considered underestimates. With age, beta diversity per million T cells declined roughly linearly, significantly by approximately 40. Naive and antigen-experienced cells could not be conclusively compared, given unsorted PBMCs.

Points on this clonotype: Antigen unknown.

Then a second PCR, running about 7 to 11 cycles, was carried out with a sample-barcoded 5' primer and a J-beta primer mix. TCRdb re-derived calls from the 5' RACE reads in MiXCR, one entry per CDR3 protein. The sample has approximately 800,000 distinct CDR3 sequences, about 47% seen once. Germline-derived CDR1 and CDR2 are SGDLS and YYNGEE. The CDR3 loop spans 16 amino acids. Between the trimmed V and J ends, which lost 4 bases and 0 bases, there was a span of 15 bases. This clonotype was sampled from an elderly man in good health. The chain carries TRBV9 and TRBJ2-3; D may correspond to TRBD1 or TRBD2 (5 bases each). The sequenced material came from blood. The CDR3 nucleotides read TGTGCCAGCAGCCTTACCGGGACCCCCAGCACAGATACGCAGTATTTT. Its translation is CASSLTGTPSTDTQYF.